These T cell receptor beta chains were read from a single sample in a study of blood T cell repertoires in COVID-19. Only in-frame clones appear in the TCRdb table, and some are missing; sequencing was by immunoSEQ multiplex PCR. The top ten hold 8% to 10% of the sample, which has about 260,000 clones, about four fifths seen once. What was sequenced was peripheral blood. The receptors derive from a woman aged 50 to 60 who had recovered from COVID-19. CDR3s include the opening cysteine and the closing phenylalanine or tryptophan. Fields, in order: V gene, J gene, D gene, CDR3 protein. D genes are given only for firm matches.

V gene: TRBV3-1/TRBV3-2; J gene: TRBJ1-6; D gene: TRBD1; CDR3 protein: CASSLINRGFSPLHF
V gene: TRBV20-1; J gene: TRBJ1-1; D gene: -; CDR3 protein: CSIGGFNEAFF
V gene: TRBV9; J gene: TRBJ2-1; D gene: TRBD1; CDR3 protein: CASSVGSQGPYNEQFF
V gene: TRBV29-1; J gene: TRBJ2-5; D gene: -; CDR3 protein: CSVEKLGRETQYF
V gene: TRBV9; J gene: TRBJ2-7; D gene: -; CDR3 protein: CASSVGRGNEQYF
V gene: TRBV7-2; J gene: TRBJ1-2; D gene: -; CDR3 protein: CASSFQGWEDYGYTF
V gene: TRBV7-2; J gene: TRBJ1-2; D gene: -; CDR3 protein: CASLPRDSNYGYTF
V gene: TRBV18; J gene: TRBJ2-7; D gene: TRBD1; CDR3 protein: CASSKTGDANEQYF
V gene: TRBV7-3; J gene: TRBJ2-2; D gene: -; CDR3 protein: CASSHDISGTGELFF
V gene: TRBV7-2; J gene: TRBJ1-5; D gene: -; CDR3 protein: CASSLGFSRNQPQHF
V gene: TRBV28; J gene: TRBJ2-7; D gene: TRBD1; CDR3 protein: CASKQGVSYEQYF
V gene: TRBV10-3; J gene: TRBJ2-7; D gene: -; CDR3 protein: CAISEKGEQYF
V gene: TRBV3-1/TRBV3-2; J gene: TRBJ1-2; D gene: TRBD1; CDR3 protein: CASSPATGAGYTF
V gene: TRBV5-1; J gene: TRBJ2-3; D gene: TRBD2; CDR3 protein: CASSSPSGRAEDTQYF
V gene: TRBV19; J gene: TRBJ2-7; D gene: TRBD2; CDR3 protein: CASSIVTSGNYEQYF
V gene: TRBV24-1; J gene: TRBJ2-5; D gene: -; CDR3 protein: CATRETGNQETQYF
V gene: TRBV6-6; J gene: TRBJ2-5; D gene: -; CDR3 protein: CASSYSPPGETQYF
V gene: TRBV7-2; J gene: TRBJ1-5; D gene: -; CDR3 protein: CASSPGRAGNQPQHF
V gene: TRBV5-1; J gene: TRBJ1-5; D gene: TRBD1; CDR3 protein: CASSLVQGDHQPQHF
V gene: TRBV28; J gene: TRBJ2-7; D gene: -; CDR3 protein: CASSLSGDPYEQYF
V gene: TRBV14; J gene: TRBJ2-7; D gene: TRBD1; CDR3 protein: CASSRQGTLSYEQYF
V gene: TRBV12-3/TRBV12-4; J gene: TRBJ1-1; D gene: -; CDR3 protein: CASSPGILTEAFF
V gene: TRBV6-1; J gene: TRBJ1-4; D gene: -; CDR3 protein: CASSEGGGRREKLFF
V gene: TRBV4-2; J gene: TRBJ1-2; D gene: -; CDR3 protein: CASSQDMGDGYTF
V gene: TRBV7-3; J gene: TRBJ2-1; D gene: TRBD2; CDR3 protein: CASSPTRGLAGGHYNEQFF